This note documents a single T cell receptor (beta chain) sequence. Its antigen is still unknown. Sequenced by immunoSEQ multiplex PCR; TCRdb stores in-frame clones only, minus some. Of about 130,000 clones in the sample, roughly 93% were seen once. The donors were members of the roughly 120-subject validation cohort (separate from the approximately 670-subject first cohort). The sample originates from a study of cytomegalovirus exposure and HLA in healthy donors. Study findings and constraints: Researchers reported that a few CMV-associated chains were confirmed in vitro as CMV antigen-specific. High specificity and sensitivity for cytomegalovirus status were reported for the classifier. 164 TCR beta chains were listed as cytomegalovirus-associated.

Per the germline V gene, CDR1 is MNHEY and CDR2 is SVGAGI. V was shortened by 6 bases and J by 3 bases, with 12 bases between the two germline ends. The CDR3 contains 14 residues. The TCR originated in a young woman in good health and CMV-seronegative. This chain uses TRBV6-5 with TRBJ2-1; tentatively, D is TRBD2 (7 bases). The sequencing input was PBMCs. The CDR3 nucleotides are TGTGCCAGCAGGGAAGGGGGGGGCTACAATGAGCAGTTCTTC. Its protein is CASREGGGYNEQFF.